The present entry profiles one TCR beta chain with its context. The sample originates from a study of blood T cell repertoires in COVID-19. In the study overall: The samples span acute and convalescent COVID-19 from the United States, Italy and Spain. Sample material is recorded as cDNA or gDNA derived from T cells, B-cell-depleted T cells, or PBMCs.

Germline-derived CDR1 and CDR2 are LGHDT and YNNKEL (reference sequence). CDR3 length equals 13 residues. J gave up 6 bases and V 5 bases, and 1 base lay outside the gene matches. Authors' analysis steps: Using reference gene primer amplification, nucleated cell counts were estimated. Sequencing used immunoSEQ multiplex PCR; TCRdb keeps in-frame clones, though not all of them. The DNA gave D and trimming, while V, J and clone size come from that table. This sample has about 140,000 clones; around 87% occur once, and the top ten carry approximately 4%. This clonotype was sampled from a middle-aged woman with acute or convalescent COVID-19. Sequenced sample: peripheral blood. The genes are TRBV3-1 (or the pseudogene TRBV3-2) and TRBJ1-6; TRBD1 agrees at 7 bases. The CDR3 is CASSGQVNSPLHF. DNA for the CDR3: TGTGCCAGCAGCGGACAGGTTAATTCACCCCTCCACTTT.